This is a list of T cell receptor beta chains from one sample in a study of control samples from healthy donors and cancer patients. Libraries were prepared by immunoSEQ multiplex PCR; TCRdb keeps only in-frame clonotypes and omits some of them. This sample has about 77,000 clones; roughly 92% occur once, and the top ten carry approximately 6%. The sequencing sample was made of blood. The receptor source for this set is a woman in her sixties or seventies in good health. Both conserved end residues are part of each CDR3. D genes are given only for firm matches. The size entry is marked missing in some rows and otherwise reads once, few, many or a size class.

J gene,clone size,D gene,V gene,CDR3 DNA,CDR3 protein
TRBJ2-1,NA,NA,TRBV9,TGTGCCAGCAGCGTAGAGGGGGGTTCCTACAATGAGCAGTTCTTC,CASSVEGGSYNEQFF
TRBJ2-2,NA,NA,TRBV4-2,TGTGCCAGCAGCCAAGGCGCAGGTAACACCGGGGAGCTGTTTTTT,CASSQGAGNTGELFF
TRBJ1-2,NA,TRBD1,TRBV6-1,TGTGCCAGCAGTGAAGAGGGACAGGGTAACTATGGCTACACCTTC,CASSEEGQGNYGYTF
TRBJ1-1,NA,NA,TRBV5-1,TGCGCCAGCAGCGAGGAGACGGGAGGGGTTACTGAAGCTTTCTTT,CASSEETGGVTEAFF
TRBJ2-7,NA,TRBD2,TRBV3-1/TRBV3-2,TGTGCCAGCAGCCCCCGGCTAGCGGGTAAACCCACCTACGAGCAGTACTTC,CASSPRLAGKPTYEQYF
TRBJ2-7,once,TRBD1,TRBV19,TGTGCCAGTAGTAGTGGGACAGGGGCAAGCTACGAGCAGTACTTC,CASSSGTGASYEQYF
TRBJ1-5,NA,TRBD1,TRBV7-2,TGTGCCAGCAGCTTAGTCGGGACAGGGAGCAATCAGCCCCAGCATTTT,CASSLVGTGSNQPQHF
TRBJ2-2,NA,NA,TRBV10-3,TGTGCCATCACTGCTGGGCGCTCGAACACCGGGGAGCTGTTTTTT,CAITAGRSNTGELFF
TRBJ1-5,NA,NA,TRBV19,TGTGCCAGTAGTACAGTAAGCAATCAGCCCCAGCATTTT,CASSTVSNQPQHF
TRBJ1-5,NA,NA,TRBV30,TGTGCCTGGAAAGTGGGAACGAACAATCAGCCCCAGCATTTT,CAWKVGTNNQPQHF
TRBJ1-5,NA,NA,TRBV2,TGTGCCAGCAGTGAAGAGTCAGGGGATCAGCCCCAGCATTTT,CASSEESGDQPQHF
TRBJ2-7,once,NA,TRBV7-9,TGTGCCAGCAGCCGCCCGGGGATTAACAGGGGAGGCGAGCAGTACTTC,CASSRPGINRGGEQYF
TRBJ2-3,few,TRBD2,TRBV29-1,TGCAGCGTTGCCGGGGGGACAGATACGCAGTATTTT,CSVAGGTDTQYF
TRBJ2-3,NA,TRBD2,TRBV5-1,TGCGCCAGCAGCTCCGGGACTAGCTTAACGGATACGCAGTATTTT,CASSSGTSLTDTQYF
TRBJ2-2,NA,NA,TRBV19,TGTGCCAGTAGTATAGTGGGGGGAACCGGGGAGCTGTTTTTT,CASSIVGGTGELFF
TRBJ1-2,NA,NA,TRBV19,TGTGCCAGTAGTATCCGGGTGTTTAATGGCTACACCTTC,CASSIRVFNGYTF
TRBJ2-5,NA,NA,TRBV20-1,TGCAGTGTTAGACCAATGGAGACCCAGTACTTC,CSVRPMETQYF
TRBJ2-3,NA,NA,TRBV3-1/TRBV3-2,TGTGCCAGCAGCCAAGGAGTAGGTGGATGGGGCACAGATACGCAGTATTTT,CASSQGVGGWGTDTQYF
TRBJ1-1,NA,NA,TRBV2,TGTGCCAGCAGATGGGACCCCAAGACTGAAGCTTTCTTT,CASRWDPKTEAFF
TRBJ1-6,NA,NA,TRBV28,TGTGCCAGCAGTCCTAGGGGGGGCGGCCACTCACCCCTCCACTTT,CASSPRGGGHSPLHF
TRBJ1-1,NA,NA,TRBV11-1,TGTGCCAGCAGCTTAAAGGGCGGGGGAGTCAACACTGAAGCTTTCTTT,CASSLKGGGVNTEAFF
TRBJ1-5,NA,TRBD1,TRBV7-9,TGTGCCAGCAGCTTTGGAACAGGGGGTCAGCCCCAGCATTTT,CASSFGTGGQPQHF
TRBJ1-1,once,NA,TRBV19,TGTGCCAGTAGGTCCCAGGGGTGGGCATACACTGAAGCTTTCTTT,CASRSQGWAYTEAFF
TRBJ1-4,NA,NA,TRBV4-1,TGCGCCAGCAGCCAGGAGGTTAGGATAACTAATGAAAAACTGTTTTTT,CASSQEVRITNEKLFF
TRBJ2-2,NA,NA,TRBV7-9,TGTGCCAGCAGCCCCTTGTCCGGGGAGCTGTTTTTT,CASSPLSGELFF
TRBJ1-2,NA,NA,TRBV24-1,TGTGCCACCAGTGACGCTTTAGACAGCTATGGCTACACCTTC,CATSDALDSYGYTF
TRBJ1-3,NA,NA,TRBV9,TGTGCCAGCAGCGTAGACGATTTAGGAGGGCCCGGCGGGAGAAACACCATATATTTT,CASSVDDLGGPGGRNTIYF
TRBJ1-3,NA,TRBD1,TRBV6-4,TGTGCCAGCAAAGACAGGGATACCACCATATATTTT,CASKDRDTTIYF
TRBJ2-5,NA,TRBD2,TRBV27,TGTGCCAGCAGTTTCTCGGCGGGAGGGCTAGGAGAGACCCAGTACTTC,CASSFSAGGLGETQYF
TRBJ2-7,NA,NA,TRBV21-1,TGTGCCAGCAGCAGTGGGTCCGGACCCCGGGCCGAGCAGTACTTC,CASSSGSGPRAEQYF
TRBJ1-2,NA,NA,TRBV25-1,TGTGCCAGCAGTCATAACAGGGCACCTAACTATGGCTACACCTTC,CASSHNRAPNYGYTF
TRBJ2-7,NA,TRBD1,TRBV30,TGTGCCTGGAGTGTTCTAAGAATGACGGGACAGGTGGGGTACGAGCAGTACTTC,CAWSVLRMTGQVGYEQYF
TRBJ1-2,once,TRBD1,TRBV19,TGTGCCAGTAGTCGGGACAGCCGTAACTATGGCTACACCTTC,CASSRDSRNYGYTF
TRBJ1-3,NA,NA,TRBV5-6,TGTGCCAGCAGCCCGTGGCAGGGTGGAAACACCATATATTTT,CASSPWQGGNTIYF
TRBJ1-3,once,NA,TRBV24-1,TGTGCCACCAGTGATTTTGAGGGGTCTGGAAACACCATATATTTT,CATSDFEGSGNTIYF
TRBJ2-7,NA,NA,TRBV27,TGTGCCAGCAGTTTTTATAGCGAGGGACGCGGATACGAGCAGTACTTC,CASSFYSEGRGYEQYF
TRBJ2-4,NA,TRBD1,TRBV7-2,TGTGCCAGCAGCCAACTGGGACAGGGTAACATTCAGTACTTC,CASSQLGQGNIQYF
TRBJ2-7,once,TRBD2,TRBV6-4,TGTGCCAGCATTCTAACGGGGGGGGCGAAGGGCTCCCACGAGCAGTACTTC,CASILTGGAKGSHEQYF
TRBJ1-2,NA,NA,TRBV4-1,TGCGCCAGCAGCCAAGAGGGGGGCCGCGGAGGCTACACCTTC,CASSQEGGRGGYTF
TRBJ2-5,NA,NA,TRBV7-2,TGTGCCAGCAGCTTAGATTGGGAGACCCAGTACTTC,CASSLDWETQYF
TRBJ1-5,NA,NA,TRBV6-1,TGTGCCAGCAGTGATGGGGGCCTAGGTAGCAATCAGCCCCAGCATTTT,CASSDGGLGSNQPQHF
TRBJ1-5,NA,NA,TRBV6-6,TGTGCCAGCAGCGGAGGGGTTGGCAATCAGCCCCAGCATTTT,CASSGGVGNQPQHF
TRBJ2-1,once,NA,TRBV28,TGTGCCAGCAGTTTATTGGTTCGGGGGAATGAGCAGTTCTTC,CASSLLVRGNEQFF
TRBJ2-1,NA,NA,TRBV5-4,TGTGCCAGCAGCTTGGGAAGGGGAAGCTCCTACAATGAGCAGTTCTTC,CASSLGRGSSYNEQFF
TRBJ1-5,NA,NA,TRBV9,TGTGCCAGCAGCGTAAGTTCACAGATCAATCAGCCCCAGCATTTT,CASSVSSQINQPQHF
TRBJ2-7,NA,TRBD1,TRBV12-3/TRBV12-4,TGTGCCAGCACGACAGGGGCGATCTACGAGCAGTACTTC,CASTTGAIYEQYF
TRBJ1-3,NA,TRBD1,TRBV9,TGTGCCAGCAGCGTAGGAGGCAGGGGGATAAAGACCATATATTTT,CASSVGGRGIKTIYF
TRBJ2-1,NA,TRBD1,TRBV4-1,TGCGCCAGCAGCCAAGTCGCGACAGGGTACAATGAGCAGTTCTTC,CASSQVATGYNEQFF